These T cell receptor beta chains were read from a single sample in a study of shared clonotypes between healthy human individuals. Using immunoSEQ multiplex PCR, the repertoire was profiled, and TCRdb retains in-frame clones only, with some absent. The table lists over a million clones, roughly 96% of them singletons. The sample comprised naive CD4+ T cells sorted from blood. The source of these receptors is a man aged 25-45 years in good health. CDR3s include the opening cysteine and the closing phenylalanine or tryptophan. The order of the fields is clone size, J gene, V gene, D gene, CDR3 DNA, CDR3 protein. D genes are given only for firm matches. Clone sizes are given selectively: once, few, many, or a class where the clone is expanded.

-	TRBJ1-1	TRBV14	-	TGTGCCAGCAGCCAGATGCCTGGGTTTGCCACTGAAGCTTTCTTT	CASSQMPGFATEAFF
-	TRBJ2-7	TRBV5-4	TRBD2	TGTGCCAGCAGCTTGCCCGATCTAGCGGCGAGAGGAGGTTACGAGCAGTACTTC	CASSLPDLAARGGYEQYF
-	TRBJ2-1	TRBV14	TRBD1	TGTGCCAGCAGCCAAGCCAGGATGTGGACAGGGGTTGACAATGAGCAGTTCTTC	CASSQARMWTGVDNEQFF
-	TRBJ2-4	TRBV28	-	TGTGCCAGCAGTTTGGCCAAAAACATTCAGTACTTC	CASSLAKNIQYF
-	TRBJ2-5	TRBV27	-	TGTGCCAGCAGTTTTTCATCCCTTAGAGAGACCCAGTACTTC	CASSFSSLRETQYF
-	TRBJ2-3	TRBV5-1	-	TGCGCCAGCCGCTTCTCCGACAGCACAGATACGCAGTATTTT	CASRFSDSTDTQYF
-	TRBJ2-3	TRBV30	TRBD2	TGTGCCTGGAGTGCCCACCCCGGGACTAGCGGGAGGGCGGCCGCAGATACGCAGTATTTT	CAWSAHPGTSGRAAADTQYF
-	TRBJ2-2	TRBV19	TRBD2	TGTGCCAGTAGTATAGGCCTTGGGGGGGCGAACACCGGGGAGCTGTTTTTT	CASSIGLGGANTGELFF
-	TRBJ2-5	TRBV29-1	-	TGCAGCGTTGGCTTGGGGGAGTGGGAGACCCAGTACTTC	CSVGLGEWETQYF
-	TRBJ2-3	TRBV5-4	TRBD2	TGTGCCAGCAGCTTACCAGGCGCTAGCGGGAACACAGATACGCAGTATTTT	CASSLPGASGNTDTQYF
-	TRBJ2-3	TRBV29-1	TRBD2	TGCAGCGTTGTTGGGCGGGAGAGCACAGATACGCAGTATTTT	CSVVGRESTDTQYF
-	TRBJ2-1	TRBV7-2	TRBD2	TGTGCCAGCAGCCCCGAGGCCGGGAGGCCCTACAATGAGCAGTTCTTC	CASSPEAGRPYNEQFF
-	TRBJ1-1	TRBV27	TRBD1	TGTGCCAGCAGTTTCGACAGGGGAACTGAAGCTTTCTTT	CASSFDRGTEAFF
-	TRBJ2-1	TRBV7-2	TRBD2	TGTGCCAGCAGCTTGACTAGCGGGAGGTTAGACAATGAGCAGTTCTTC	CASSLTSGRLDNEQFF
-	TRBJ2-2	TRBV28	TRBD2	TGTGCCAGCAGGGAAACTAGCGGGAGGGCCCGGACCGGGGAGCTGTTTTTT	CASRETSGRARTGELFF
once	TRBJ1-1	TRBV6-6	-	TGTGCCAGCAGCCCAGGGACCCTTGGGGACACTGAAGCTTTCTTT	CASSPGTLGDTEAFF
-	TRBJ1-4	TRBV7-3	-	TGTGCCAGCAGCTTAGCGGGGAAGTCGAAAGAAAAACTGTTTTTT	CASSLAGKSKEKLFF
-	TRBJ2-7	TRBV28	-	TGTGCCAGCAGCTCTGGACTGCATAACTATTACGAGCAGTACTTC	CASSSGLHNYYEQYF
-	TRBJ1-1	TRBV5-5	-	TGTGCCAGCAGCTTGGAGGGGGTGAACACTGAAGCTTTCTTT	CASSLEGVNTEAFF
-	TRBJ2-7	TRBV6-6	-	TGTGCCAGTAGCGGCTTGGGGGGTGACCACGAGCAGTACTTC	CASSGLGGDHEQYF
-	TRBJ2-1	TRBV27	TRBD2	TGTGCCAGCAGTCGAACGGGACTAGCGGACTACAATGAGCAGTTCTTC	CASSRTGLADYNEQFF
-	TRBJ2-1	TRBV7-2	-	TGTGCCAGCAACCCCGGACAGACGTTCTCCTACAATGAGCAGTTCTTC	CASNPGQTFSYNEQFF
-	TRBJ2-2	TRBV4-3	TRBD2	TGCGCCAGCAGCCAGTTAGCGGGAAGTACGGGGGAGCTGTTTTTT	CASSQLAGSTGELFF
-	TRBJ2-3	TRBV7-8	TRBD2	TGTGCCAGCATTCAACGCCGACTAGCGGGTATTGATACGCAGTATTTT	CASIQRRLAGIDTQYF